This T cell receptor beta chain was documented in a study of vaccination effects on CD4 cells after COVID-19. Sequencing was performed with immunoSEQ multiplex PCR; in TCRdb, only in-frame clones are kept and a portion is missing. The sample includes fewer than 50,000 clones, approximately 82% of them seen just once. CDR3 length: 16 residues. CDR1 KGHSH and CDR2 LQKENI come from the germline V gene. V lost 2 bases and J lost 4; bases outside the gene matches: 5. Viral peptide pools were used in the ViraFEST assay to expand antigen-specific CD4+ T cells, and sequencing came afterward. Subsequent to a culture period of 10 days, CD4+ T cells were isolated. Vaccine administered to participants consisted of two doses of either BNT162b2 or mRNA-1273. With respect to this clone: Its antigen is not known.

The sequences come from CD4+ T cells from PBMCs cultured with HCoV-NL63 spike peptides, collected after COVID-19 vaccination. The chain links TRBV18 to TRBJ2-6, with 7 bases that match TRBD2. This receptor was taken from a human donor who received a COVID-19 vaccine. Some clones in this sample may be carry-over from other donors' samples. The DNA of the CDR3 is TGTGCCAGCTCACCATATGAGCGGGGAGGGGCCAACGTCCTGACTTTC. As protein: CASSPYERGGANVLTF.